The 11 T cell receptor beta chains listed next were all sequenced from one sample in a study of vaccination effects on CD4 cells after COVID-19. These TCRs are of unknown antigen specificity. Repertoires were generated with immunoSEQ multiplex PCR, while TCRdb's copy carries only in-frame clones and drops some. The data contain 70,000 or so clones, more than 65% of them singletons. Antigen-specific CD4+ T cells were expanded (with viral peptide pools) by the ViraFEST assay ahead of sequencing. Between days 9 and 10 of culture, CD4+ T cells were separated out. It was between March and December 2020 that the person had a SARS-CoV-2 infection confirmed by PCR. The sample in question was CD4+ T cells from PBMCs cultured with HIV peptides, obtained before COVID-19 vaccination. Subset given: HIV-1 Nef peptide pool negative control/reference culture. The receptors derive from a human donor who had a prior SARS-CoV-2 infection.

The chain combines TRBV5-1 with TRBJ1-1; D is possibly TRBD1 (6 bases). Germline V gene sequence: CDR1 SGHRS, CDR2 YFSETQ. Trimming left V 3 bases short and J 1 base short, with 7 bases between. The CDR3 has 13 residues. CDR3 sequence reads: CASSSGQNTEAFF. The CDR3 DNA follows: TGCGCCAGCAGCTCGGGACAGAACACTGAAGCTTTCTTT.

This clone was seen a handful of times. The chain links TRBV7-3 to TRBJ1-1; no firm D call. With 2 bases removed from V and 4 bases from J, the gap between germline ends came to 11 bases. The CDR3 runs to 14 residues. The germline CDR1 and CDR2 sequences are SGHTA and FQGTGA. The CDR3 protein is CASSLSGMSTEAFF. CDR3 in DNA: TGTGCCAGCAGCTTATCCGGGATGAGCACTGAAGCTTTCTTT.

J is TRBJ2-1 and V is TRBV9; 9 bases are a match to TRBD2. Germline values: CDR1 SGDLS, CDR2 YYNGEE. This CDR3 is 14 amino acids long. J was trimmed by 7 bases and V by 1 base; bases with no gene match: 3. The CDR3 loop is CASSVSGGWNEQFF. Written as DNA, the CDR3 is TGTGCCAGCAGCGTAAGCGGGGGGTGGAATGAGCAGTTCTTC.

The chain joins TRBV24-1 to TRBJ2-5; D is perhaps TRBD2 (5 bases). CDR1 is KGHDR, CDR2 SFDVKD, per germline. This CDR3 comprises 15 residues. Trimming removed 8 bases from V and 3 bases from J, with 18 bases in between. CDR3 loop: CATTVPDSREETQYF. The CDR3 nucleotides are TGTGCCACCACCGTTCCGGACTCACGGGAAGAGACCCAGTACTTC.

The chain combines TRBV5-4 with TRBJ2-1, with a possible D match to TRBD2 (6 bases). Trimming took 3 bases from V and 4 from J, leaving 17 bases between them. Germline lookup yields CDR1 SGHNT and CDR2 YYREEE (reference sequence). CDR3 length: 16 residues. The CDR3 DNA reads TGTGCCAGCAGCTGGAAGGACGGGAGTGATTACAATGAGCAGTTCTTC. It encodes CASSWKDGSDYNEQFF. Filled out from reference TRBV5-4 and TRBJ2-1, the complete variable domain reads ETGVTQSPTHLIKTRGQQVTLRCSSQSGHNTVSWYQQALGQGPQFIFQYYREEENGRGNFPPRFSGLQFPNYSSELNVNALELDDSALYLCASSWKDGSDYNEQFFGPGTRLTVL.

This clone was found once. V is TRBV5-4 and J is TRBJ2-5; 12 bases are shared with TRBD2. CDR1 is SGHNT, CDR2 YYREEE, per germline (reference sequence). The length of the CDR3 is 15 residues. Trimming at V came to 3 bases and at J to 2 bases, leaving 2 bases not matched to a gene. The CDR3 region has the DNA TGTGCCAGCAGCTCCGGACTAGCGGGGCAAGAGACCCAGTACTTC. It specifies CASSSGLAGQETQYF.

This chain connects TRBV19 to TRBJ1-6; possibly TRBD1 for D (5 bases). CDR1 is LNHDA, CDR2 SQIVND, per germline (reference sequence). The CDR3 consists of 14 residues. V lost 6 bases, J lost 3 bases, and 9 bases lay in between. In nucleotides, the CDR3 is TGTGCCAGTAGGGAGGGGAACTATAATTCACCCCTCCACTTT. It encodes CASREGNYNSPLHF.

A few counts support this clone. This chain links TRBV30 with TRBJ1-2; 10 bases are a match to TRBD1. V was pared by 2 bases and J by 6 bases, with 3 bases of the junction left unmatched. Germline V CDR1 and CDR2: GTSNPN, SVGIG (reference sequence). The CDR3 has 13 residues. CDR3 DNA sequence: TGTGCCTGGAGTAGGGACAGGGGTCATGGCTACACCTTC. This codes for CAWSRDRGHGYTF.

CDR3 DNA: TGTGCCACCAGTGATCGTAACAGGGGGCGGAATGGCTACACCTTC. This sequence encodes CATSDRNRGRNGYTF. The rearrangement uses TRBV24-1 and TRBJ1-2, with 9 nucleotides matching TRBD1. V was pared by 3 bases and J by 6 bases, with 7 bases of the junction left unmatched. This CDR3 is 15 amino acids long. The germline V gene encodes CDR1 KGHDR and CDR2 SFDVKD.

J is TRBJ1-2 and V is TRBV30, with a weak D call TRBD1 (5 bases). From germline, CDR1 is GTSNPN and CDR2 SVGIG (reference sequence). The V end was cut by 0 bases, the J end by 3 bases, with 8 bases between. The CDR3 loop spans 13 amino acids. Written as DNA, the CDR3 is TGTGCCTGGAGTGTCGGGGGAGACTATGGCTACACCTTC. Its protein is CAWSVGGDYGYTF.

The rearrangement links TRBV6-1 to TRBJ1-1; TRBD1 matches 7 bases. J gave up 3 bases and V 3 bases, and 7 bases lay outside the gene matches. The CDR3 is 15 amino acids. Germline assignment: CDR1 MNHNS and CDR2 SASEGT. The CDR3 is CASSDQGVRDTEAFF. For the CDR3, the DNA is TGTGCCAGCAGTGATCAGGGGGTAAGAGACACTGAAGCTTTCTTT.